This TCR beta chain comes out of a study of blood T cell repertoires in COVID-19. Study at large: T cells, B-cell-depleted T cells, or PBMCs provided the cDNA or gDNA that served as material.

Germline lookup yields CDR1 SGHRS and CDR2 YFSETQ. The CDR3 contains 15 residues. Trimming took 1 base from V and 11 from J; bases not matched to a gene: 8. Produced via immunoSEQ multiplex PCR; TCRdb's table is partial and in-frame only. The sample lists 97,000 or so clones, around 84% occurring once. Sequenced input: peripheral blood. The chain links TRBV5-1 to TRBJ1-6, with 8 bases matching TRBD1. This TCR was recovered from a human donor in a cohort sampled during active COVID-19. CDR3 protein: CASSLSGTGSTPLHF. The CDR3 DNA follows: TGCGCCAGCAGCTTGTCCGGGACAGGCTCTACACCCCTCCACTTT.